This T cell receptor beta chain originates from a study of cytomegalovirus exposure and HLA in healthy donors. Study-wide results and limits: A later analysis associated some 16,000 TCR beta sequences with HLA alleles at a 0.05 false discovery rate. Later analysis suggested most CMV-associated TCR beta chains were HLA-restricted. It was reported that the classifier diagnosed cytomegalovirus status with high specificity and sensitivity in both the original and validation cohorts. Rare TCR sequences predominated, though certain public TCRs were found in many donors.

The PCR ran on 60 Vbeta and 13 Jbeta primers. Sequencing was performed with immunoSEQ multiplex PCR; in TCRdb, only in-frame clones are kept and a portion is missing. Among roughly 100,000 clones listed, 75% were seen once. In regard to this clone: As yet, its antigen is unknown.

Per the germline V gene, CDR1 is LGHNA and CDR2 is YSLEER. CDR3 size: 13 residues. Trimming removed 5 bases at V and 5 bases at J, with 11 bases between. The receptor was isolated from a male donor in good health and CMV-seropositive. This rearrangement joins TRBV4-3 to TRBJ2-3, with D tentatively TRBD2 (7 bases). Material: PBMCs. This CDR3 reads CASSWEGGDTQYF. The CDR3 DNA is TGCGCCAGCAGCTGGGAGGGGGGAGATACGCAGTATTTT.